Below, one T cell receptor (beta chain) is given with its context. What it binds is not known. This specimen belongs to a study of T cell responses to AZD1222 COVID-19 vaccine. Libraries were prepared by immunoSEQ multiplex PCR; TCRdb keeps only in-frame clonotypes and omits some of them. The sample gives roughly 150,000 clones, about nine tenths of which show up once; approximately 1.8% is in the top ten. The length of the CDR3 is 14 residues. The germline CDR1 and CDR2 sequences are SGHTA and FQGNSA. V shed 4 bases and J 4 bases; nucleotides not matched to a gene: 4. Study-wide results and caveats: Spike as a whole was targeted by vaccine-associated CD4 TCRs, dominant at 160-218 and 743-854. Only after the peak T cell response were repertoires sampled. Increases in Spike-specific TCR breadth and depth were seen after two AZD1222 doses. In a largely white British group with more females than males, clonal diversity was possibly underestimated.

The sequences come from peripheral blood, collected on day 0 of AZD1222 vaccination. V gene TRBV7-2 combines with J gene TRBJ2-5, with TRBD2 matching 9 bases. The receptor was isolated from an adult in good health. CDR3 DNA: TGTGCCAGCAGCTCCTGGACTAGCGCAGAGACCCAGTACTTC. It specifies CASSSWTSAETQYF.